The T cell receptor beta chain under discussion was sequenced for a study of CD8 T cells in ankylosing spondylitis. Whole-study findings and limits: Seemingly distinctive of ankylosing spondylitis blood was a TCR beta motif formed by eight highly homologous variants. The authors reported significant enrichment of disease-linked clones in matched ankylosing spondylitis synovial fluid.

TCRdb reanalysed the 5' RACE reads using MiXCR and keeps one entry per CDR3 protein. The profile shows some 340,000 distinct CDR3 sequences, roughly 14% of them singletons. This clonotype was picked up a small number of times. Its antigen is unidentified. Sequenced input: blood, either unsorted or a sorted T cell fraction (not recorded which). The source of this sequence is a male donor with ankylosing spondylitis or in good health (not recorded which).

The CDR3 spells CASTGRETQYF. CDR3 in DNA: TGTGCCAGCACGGGTCGGGAGACCCAGTACTTC. The J gene is TRBJ2-5, the V gene TRBV12-3 or TRBV12-4; D gene uncertain. The CDR3 contains 11 residues. The V and J ends lost 7 bases and 5 bases respectively, with 8 bases between them.